This T cell receptor beta chain was recovered during a study of identical twins. Concerning this clonotype: Its antigen remains unknown.

Germline loops: CDR1 DFQATT, CDR2 SNEGSKA (reference sequence). V was pared by 4 bases and J by 0 bases, with 10 bases of the junction left unmatched. CDR3 length: 17 residues. General observations from the study: Insertions were reduced in abundant cord blood beta clonotypes but not in memory repertoires. Conclusions were based on cross-sectional statistical analysis, without following the same donors.

TCRdb ran MiXCR on the 5' RACE reads and lists one entry per CDR3 protein. The table includes 350,000 to 500,000 distinct CDR3 sequences, approximately 18% detected once. Sequencing was carried out using naive T cells sorted from blood. V gene TRBV20-1 combines with J gene TRBJ2-4; 9 nucleotides match TRBD2. The origin of this receptor is a man in his fifties or sixties in good health. The CDR3 sequence: CSATEWTSEIAKNIQYF. In DNA, the CDR3 is TGCAGTGCTACGGAGTGGACTAGCGAGATAGCCAAAAACATTCAGTACTTC.